The 12 T cell receptor beta chains in this list originate from one sample, sequenced in a study of blood T cell repertoires in COVID-19. TCRdb keeps only in-frame clones here, not all; method: immunoSEQ multiplex PCR. In the table there are 200,000 to 250,000 clones, 80% to 85% of which are singletons. Sequenced: peripheral blood. These receptors originate from a man aged 25-45 years with active or convalescent COVID-19.

V is TRBV6-1 and J is TRBJ1-2, with 7 bases fitting TRBD1. Trimming at V came to 3 bases and at J to 12 bases, leaving 19 bases not matched to a gene. Germline CDR1 and CDR2: MNHNS and SASEGT. This CDR3 is built from 16 residues. CDR3 in amino acids: CASSERDSSYFSRDTF. The DNA for the CDR3 is TGTGCCAGCAGTGAGAGGGACAGCTCTTATTTCTCTCGAGACACCTTC.

The CDR3 here is CASIEALTDTQYF. The CDR3 DNA reads as TGTGCCAGCATAGAGGCCCTGACAGATACGCAGTATTTT. The V gene is TRBV28, the J gene TRBJ2-3; D call uncertain. Germline CDR1 reads MDHEN; CDR2 reads SYDVKM. V shed 7 bases and J shed 3 bases, with 11 bases lying between them. The CDR3 loop spans 13 amino acids.

The V and J genes are TRBV30 and TRBJ2-5; 9 bases align to TRBD1. V gave up 1 base and J gave up 4 bases; unmatched junction bases: 7. This CDR3 region has 15 residues. CDR1 is GTSNPN, CDR2 SVGIG, per germline (reference sequence). CDR3 bases: TGTGCCTGGAGTGGCGGACAGGGGTTATCAGAGACCCAGTACTTC. Amino acids: CAWSGGQGLSETQYF. The whole variable domain, remainder taken from reference TRBV30 and TRBJ2-5, is SQTIHQWPATLVQPVGSPLSLECTVEGTSNPNLYWYRQAAGRGLQLLFYSVGIGQISSEVPQNLSASRPQDRQFILSSKKLLLSDSGFYLCAWSGGQGLSETQYFGPGTRLLVL.

J is TRBJ2-1 and V is TRBV4-3; D is possibly TRBD2 (6 bases). V lost 0 bases, J lost 2 bases, and 14 bases lay in between. This CDR3 comprises 17 residues. Germline loops: CDR1 LGHNA, CDR2 YSLEER. The CDR3 loop is CASSQDRGVGTYNEQFF. Here the CDR3 DNA reads TGCGCCAGCAGCCAAGATCGCGGGGTAGGGACCTACAATGAGCAGTTCTTC.

The rearrangement uses TRBV5-1 and TRBJ1-1, with D tentatively TRBD1 (5 bases). V lost 0 bases to trimming and J lost 4 bases, with 10 bases between them. The CDR3 has 14 residues. Germline-derived CDR1 and CDR2 are SGHRS and YFSETQ. The CDR3 nucleotides read TGCGCCAGCAGCTTGGTTAAGGGGTTCACTGAAGCTTTCTTT. This encodes CASSLVKGFTEAFF.

The chain joins TRBV14 to TRBJ1-6, with TRBD1 identical over 8 bases. After removal of 4 bases from V and 9 bases from J, the junction contained 5 bases not matched to a gene. This CDR3 spans 14 amino acids. Germline CDR1 is SGHDN and CDR2 is FVKESK. CDR3 region: CASSLRDRLSPLHF. The CDR3 coding sequence is TGTGCCAGCAGCCTCCGGGACAGGCTTTCACCCCTCCACTTT.

This chain links TRBV28 with TRBJ2-7; possibly TRBD1 for D (6 bases). This CDR3 spans 16 amino acids. In germline, CDR1 is MDHEN, CDR2 SYDVKM. The V end lost 3 bases, the J end lost 3 bases, and 18 bases lay between the germline ends. CDR3 sequence: CASSFEAGDRVYEQYF. The CDR3 DNA reads as TGTGCCAGCAGTTTCGAGGCAGGGGATCGTGTCTACGAGCAGTACTTC.

The chain couples TRBV7-8 to TRBJ1-6; 9 positions match TRBD1. The germline V gene encodes CDR1 SGHVS and CDR2 FQNEAQ. CDR3 length: 16 residues. Losses at the gene ends were 0 bases for V and 9 bases for J; bases not matched to a gene: 6. The CDR3 sequence is CASSLAGQGTSSPLHF. The CDR3 region has the DNA TGTGCCAGCAGCTTAGCCGGACAGGGGACTTCTTCACCCCTCCACTTT.

The rearrangement joins TRBV5-4 to TRBJ2-1, with D possibly matching TRBD2 (5 bases). CDR3 length equals 13 residues. V was trimmed by 0 bases and J by 6 bases, leaving 7 bases between them. Germline V CDR1 and CDR2: SGHNT, YYREEE (reference sequence). CDR3 nucleotides: TGTGCCAGCAGCTTGGGAGGGTCCAATGAGCAGTTCTTC. It encodes CASSLGGSNEQFF.

The gene calls are TRBV7-2 and TRBJ1-5; D possibly corresponds to TRBD1 (5 bases). CDR1 SGHTA and CDR2 FQGNSA come from the germline V gene. V shed 5 bases and J shed 3 bases, with 14 bases lying between them. The CDR3 extends over 15 amino acids. CDR3 nucleotides: TGTGCCAGCAGCCTCGGGGGAGGTATCAATCAGCCCCAGCATTTT. The encoded protein is CASSLGGGINQPQHF. Looking up the rest from reference TRBV7-2 and TRBJ1-5 gives the full variable domain: GAGVSQSPSNKVTEKGKDVELRCDPISGHTALYWYRQSLGQGLEFLIYFQGNSAPDKSGLPSDRFSAERTGGSVSTLTIQRTQQEDSAVYLCASSLGGGINQPQHFGDGTRLSIL.

This clone was counted a single time. The V call is TRBV11-2, the J call TRBJ2-7, with D unclear. Germline loops: CDR1 SGHAT, CDR2 FQNNGV. Trimming left V 0 bases short and J 3 bases short, with 12 bases between. This CDR3 has 15 amino acids. This CDR3 is CASSLERQTHYEQYF. The CDR3 DNA follows: TGTGCCAGCAGCTTAGAGAGGCAGACCCACTACGAGCAGTACTTC.

This chain connects TRBV28 to TRBJ2-1, with a weak D call TRBD2 (5 bases). CDR3 size: 14 residues. Germline V gives CDR1 MDHEN, CDR2 SYDVKM. Between the trimmed V and J ends, which lost 7 bases and 6 bases, there was a span of 16 bases. CDR3 DNA sequence: TGTGCCAGCATCACCTCGAGACTAACCAATGAGCAGTTCTTC. This encodes CASITSRLTNEQFF.